A selection of T cell receptor beta chains follows, all from one sample in a study of technical replicates of blood from a few donors. Only in-frame clones appear in the TCRdb table, and some are missing; sequencing was by immunoSEQ multiplex PCR. The sample lists about 83,000 clones, 96% occurring once. The sample was T cells isolated from PBMCs. Receptor source: a human donor in good health. CDR3s include the opening cysteine and the closing phenylalanine or tryptophan. D genes are given only for firm matches. The size entry is marked missing in some rows and otherwise reads once, few, many or a size class.

cdr3_length	d_call	j_call	clone_size	v_call	cdr3_aa	cdr3_nt
16	NA	TRBJ1-5	NA	TRBV6-6	CASSYPKTGSNQPQHF	TGTGCCAGCAGTTACCCCAAAACAGGAAGCAATCAGCCCCAGCATTTT
13	TRBD1	TRBJ1-1	NA	TRBV15	CATSSLRDSEAFF	TGTGCCACCAGTTCACTCCGGGACAGTGAAGCTTTCTTT
14	NA	TRBJ1-4	NA	TRBV5-1	CASSLTGGNEKLFF	TGCGCCAGCAGCTTGACGGGGGGTAATGAAAAACTGTTTTTT
14	TRBD1	TRBJ2-7	NA	TRBV7-9	CASTQTGSSHEQYF	TGTGCCAGTACCCAGACAGGGTCGAGCCACGAGCAGTACTTC
15	NA	TRBJ1-5	few	TRBV21-1	CASSTDRGSNQPQHF	TGTGCCAGCAGCACAGACAGGGGGAGCAATCAGCCCCAGCATTTT
13	NA	TRBJ1-5	NA	TRBV6-1	CASSHRVMQPQHF	TGTGCCAGCAGTCACAGGGTTATGCAGCCCCAGCATTTT
14	NA	TRBJ2-5	NA	TRBV7-9	CASSYRDFSETQYF	TGTGCCAGCAGCTATCGGGACTTTTCAGAGACCCAGTACTTC
11	NA	TRBJ2-7	NA	TRBV2	CASRRGYEQYF	TGTGCCAGTAGAAGGGGTTACGAGCAGTACTTC
13	NA	TRBJ2-3	NA	TRBV4-1	CASSHMSTDTQYF	TGCGCCAGCAGCCATATGAGCACAGATACGCAGTATTTT
15	NA	TRBJ2-3	NA	TRBV7-3	CASSLEAWGTDTQYF	TGTGCCAGCAGCTTAGAGGCCTGGGGCACAGATACGCAGTATTTT
15	NA	TRBJ2-1	NA	TRBV29-1	CSVGVSSGGGNEQFF	TGCAGCGTTGGTGTATCTAGCGGAGGGGGAAATGAGCAGTTCTTC
14	NA	TRBJ1-4	NA	TRBV19	CASSIVTSEAKLFF	TGTGCCAGTAGTATAGTTACGTCTGAGGCTAAACTGTTTTTT
14	TRBD2	TRBJ2-1	NA	TRBV7-3	CASSLGLAGVEQFF	TGTGCCAGCAGCCTTGGACTAGCGGGAGTGGAGCAGTTCTTC
15	TRBD1	TRBJ2-2	NA	TRBV7-9	CASRPGQGSTGELFF	TGTGCCAGCAGACCAGGACAGGGATCCACCGGGGAGCTGTTTTTT
16	TRBD1	TRBJ2-2	NA	TRBV16	CASSHAEGAVTGELFF	TGTGCCAGCAGCCATGCAGAGGGGGCGGTCACCGGGGAGCTGTTTTTT
16	TRBD2	TRBJ2-7	NA	TRBV6-5	CASSYSRLAGVYEQYF	TGTGCCAGCAGTTACTCGAGGCTAGCGGGAGTTTACGAGCAGTACTTC
10	NA	TRBJ2-5	NA	TRBV7-9	CASCGETQYF	TGTGCCAGCTGCGGGGAGACCCAGTACTTC
17	TRBD2	TRBJ2-3	NA	TRBV7-2	CASSARTSVVLPYTQYF	TGTGCCAGCAGCGCAAGGACTAGCGTAGTTCTCCCCTATACGCAGTATTTT
14	NA	TRBJ2-6	NA	TRBV27	CASSLYSGANVLTF	TGTGCCAGCAGCCTGTACTCTGGGGCCAACGTCCTGACTTTC
15	NA	TRBJ2-6	NA	TRBV11-2	CASSPDSSGANVLTF	TGTGCCAGCAGCCCTGACAGCTCTGGGGCCAACGTCCTGACTTTC
16	TRBD1	TRBJ2-7	NA	TRBV4-3	CASSQVPGQVSSEQYF	TGCGCCAGCAGCCAAGTACCGGGACAGGTTTCATCCGAGCAGTACTTC
14	NA	TRBJ2-7	NA	TRBV28	CASITGWPSYEQYF	TGTGCCAGCATTACAGGGTGGCCATCCTACGAGCAGTACTTC
11	TRBD1	TRBJ2-7	once	TRBV30	CACWDRHEQYF	TGTGCCTGTTGGGACAGACACGAGCAGTACTTC
13	NA	TRBJ2-7	NA	TRBV5-8	CASSYGQLVEQYF	TGTGCCAGCAGCTACGGACAGCTAGTCGAGCAGTACTTC
15	TRBD2	TRBJ2-7	NA	TRBV4-3	CASSQVLADSYEQYF	TGCGCCAGCAGCCAAGTCCTAGCGGACTCCTACGAGCAGTACTTC
16	NA	TRBJ2-3	NA	TRBV18	CASSPILAGGTDTQYF	TGTGCCAGCTCACCAATTTTGGCAGGGGGCACAGATACGCAGTATTTT
15	NA	TRBJ2-7	NA	TRBV5-1	CASSLGRRLEDEQYF	TGCGCCAGCAGCTTAGGGAGGAGATTAGAGGACGAGCAGTACTTC
16	TRBD1	TRBJ2-7	NA	TRBV2	CASSETDRVVTYEQYF	TGTGCCAGCAGCGAAACGGACAGGGTGGTAACCTACGAGCAGTACTTC
14	TRBD2	TRBJ2-7	NA	TRBV9	CASSPTGTSHEQYF	TGTGCCAGCAGCCCCACTGGGACTAGTCACGAGCAGTACTTC
15	TRBD2	TRBJ2-2	NA	TRBV19	CASIEGSGRFGELFF	TGTGCCAGTATAGAGGGGAGCGGGAGATTCGGGGAGCTGTTTTTT
14	NA	TRBJ2-7	NA	TRBV28	CASSLQGLGGEQYF	TGTGCCAGCAGTTTACAGGGATTGGGGGGCGAGCAGTACTTC
15	TRBD1	TRBJ1-4	NA	TRBV9	CASSVRGTGTSKLFF	TGTGCCAGCAGCGTCAGAGGGACAGGGACTTCAAAACTGTTTTTT
16	TRBD1	TRBJ2-7	NA	TRBV6-4	CASKSVTGKGGYEQYF	TGTGCCAGCAAAAGTGTGACAGGGAAAGGAGGCTACGAGCAGTACTTC
13	NA	TRBJ2-3	once	TRBV19	CASIFPGTDTQYF	TGTGCCAGTATTTTTCCCGGCACAGATACGCAGTATTTT
16	TRBD2	TRBJ2-1	NA	TRBV9	CASSVAPAGGYNEQFF	TGTGCCAGCAGCGTAGCCCCAGCGGGGGGGTACAATGAGCAGTTCTTC
16	NA	TRBJ2-1	NA	TRBV27	CASSFLGQSFSNEQFF	TGTGCCAGCAGTTTTCTCGGACAGAGCTTTAGCAATGAGCAGTTCTTC
13	NA	TRBJ2-1	NA	TRBV5-4	CASSLARNNEQFF	TGTGCCAGCAGCTTGGCCAGAAATAATGAGCAGTTCTTC
15	TRBD2	TRBJ2-1	NA	TRBV7-6	CASSLTSGPYNEQFF	TGTGCCAGCAGCTTGACTAGCGGGCCGTACAATGAGCAGTTCTTC
13	NA	TRBJ2-7	NA	TRBV29-1	CSVSAATSYEQYF	TGCAGCGTTAGCGCAGCTACCTCCTACGAGCAGTACTTC
16	TRBD1	TRBJ2-7	NA	TRBV4-2	CASSQGTGGASYEQYF	TGTGCCAGCAGCCAAGGGACAGGGGGCGCAAGCTACGAGCAGTACTTC
18	TRBD1	TRBJ1-1	NA	TRBV18	CASSPPVNLRDRNTEAFF	TGTGCCAGCTCACCACCTGTGAACCTCCGGGACAGGAACACTGAAGCTTTCTTT
14	NA	TRBJ1-2	NA	TRBV2	CASSDLSPNYGYTF	TGTGCCAGCAGTGATCTGAGTCCTAACTATGGCTACACCTTC
14	TRBD2	TRBJ2-1	NA	TRBV29-1	CSAEGGFYYNEQFF	TGCAGCGCTGAGGGAGGGTTCTACTACAATGAGCAGTTCTTC
17	NA	TRBJ2-1	NA	TRBV7-6	CASSLAFAADYYNEQFF	TGTGCCAGCAGCTTAGCTTTCGCAGCGGACTATTACAATGAGCAGTTCTTC
14	TRBD2	TRBJ2-7	NA	TRBV11-3	CASTRVAGSNEQYF	TGTGCCAGCACCAGGGTAGCGGGAAGTAACGAGCAGTACTTC
16	NA	TRBJ2-7	NA	TRBV27	CASSLSVGQSSYEQYF	TGTGCCAGCAGTTTATCTGTTGGACAGAGCTCCTACGAGCAGTACTTC
12	TRBD1	TRBJ2-5	NA	TRBV28	CASSGQGETQYF	TGTGCCAGCAGTGGACAGGGAGAGACCCAGTACTTC
15	NA	TRBJ2-5	NA	TRBV5-6	CASSLLPRVQETQYF	TGTGCCAGCAGCTTGCTCCCGAGGGTCCAAGAGACCCAGTACTTC
14	NA	TRBJ2-3	NA	TRBV11-2	CASSSYYRGDTQYF	TGTGCCAGCAGCTCATATTACCGCGGAGATACGCAGTATTTT
12	NA	TRBJ1-1	NA	TRBV11-2	CASSLHYTEAFF	TGTGCCAGCAGCTTACACTACACTGAAGCTTTCTTT
15	TRBD1	TRBJ2-7	NA	TRBV12-5	CASGPDRGHSYEQYF	TGTGCTAGTGGTCCCGACAGGGGGCACTCCTACGAGCAGTACTTC
14	NA	TRBJ2-5	NA	TRBV6-1	CASSEAGLKETQYF	TGTGCCAGCAGTGAAGCAGGACTAAAAGAGACCCAGTACTTC
13	NA	TRBJ2-4	once	TRBV5-4	CASSLYPQDIQYF	TGTGCCAGCAGCTTATACCCCCAGGACATTCAGTACTTC
15	TRBD1	TRBJ2-7	NA	TRBV5-4	CASSLIGQGNYEQYF	TGTGCCAGCAGCTTGATTGGACAGGGGAACTACGAGCAGTACTTC
15	NA	TRBJ2-2	NA	TRBV5-1	CASSLAGGLTGELFF	TGCGCCAGCAGCTTGGCCGGGGGTTTAACCGGGGAGCTGTTTTTT
14	NA	TRBJ1-1	once	TRBV28	CASSLSLLGGRAFF	TGTGCCAGCAGTTTAAGCCTTTTGGGGGGGAGAGCTTTCTTT
15	TRBD2	TRBJ2-1	NA	TRBV6-6	CASSSRTSSYNEQFF	TGTGCCAGCAGTTCCCGGACTAGCTCCTACAATGAGCAGTTCTTC
13	NA	TRBJ2-7	once	TRBV30	CAWSWTFSYEQYF	TGTGCCTGGAGTTGGACATTCTCTTACGAGCAGTACTTC
13	TRBD1	TRBJ1-1	NA	TRBV7-9	CASSLEGAGEAFF	TGTGCCAGCAGCTTAGAGGGGGCTGGTGAAGCTTTCTTT